This T cell receptor (beta chain) was recorded in a study of blood T cell repertoires in COVID-19. Study-level background: Donors in the United States, Italy and Spain gave samples during acute or convalescent COVID-19. PBMCs, B-cell-depleted T cells, or T cells provided the cDNA or gDNA that made up the material.

TCRdb's table, derived via immunoSEQ multiplex PCR, lists solely in-frame clones and lacks some. The table records about 410,000 clones, roughly 89% of them present only once. The V and J ends lost 1 base and 2 bases respectively, with 15 bases between them. The V gene's germline CDR1 is MGHRA and CDR2 YSYEKL. This CDR3 region has 18 residues. The source material was peripheral blood. The clonotype was recovered from a woman aged 25 to 39 with active or convalescent COVID-19. V is TRBV4-1 and J is TRBJ2-6, with D tentatively TRBD2 (6 bases). The CDR3 sequence: CASSQALEGRAGANVLTF. CDR3 DNA: TGCGCCAGCAGCCAAGCCCTGGAGGGGAGAGCTGGGGCCAACGTCCTGACTTTC.